This TCR beta chain was profiled in a study of T cells in Graves' hyperthyroidism and ophthalmopathy. Findings and limits, study-wide: Among thyroid clonotypes expanded above 0.001, most also appeared in blood. The model foresaw ophthalmopathy a median roughly 6 months prior to onset.

Regarding this clonotype: Its matching antigen is unknown.

Trimming took off 9 bases at V and 9 bases at J, with 17 bases between the two ends. There are 12 residues in the CDR3. The germline V gene encodes CDR1 SNHLY and CDR2 FYNNEI. TCR beta CDR3 regions were amplified from RNA. First-round RT-PCR targeting the TCR CDR3 was performed with the HTBI primer set. TCRdb re-called the multiplex PCR reads through MiXCR, storing one row per CDR3 protein. The profile shows about 300,000 distinct CDR3 sequences, roughly 15% of them singletons. The receptor comes from a woman between 25 and 40 years old with Graves' hyperthyroidism that later progressed to Graves' ophthalmopathy. The V and J genes are TRBV2 and TRBJ2-5; tentatively, D is TRBD1 or TRBD2 (5 bases each). What was sequenced was blood. The CDR3 bases are TGTGCCAGTGCCAGGGACCATAGAGCCCAGTACTTC. This codes for CASARDHRAQYF.